Described below is a single T cell receptor beta chain sequence and its context. Its antigen is unknown. Base-call qualities are not available, and no considerably larger clone is one nucleotide away. Each collaborating institution followed its own protocols to collect whole blood in K2EDTA tubes. Collaborator samples were shipped for TCRbeta analysis as frozen whole blood, isolated PBMCs, or DNA extracted from either sample type. The data are from a study of blood T cell repertoires in COVID-19 (TCRdb year 2020). Study-level background: The collaborator samples originated in the United States, Italy and Spain and spanned the acute and convalescent phases of COVID-19. Nearly every sample came with metadata listing a de-identified subject ID, COVID-19 status, age in years and sex. A freely available public database, intended as a resource for researchers studying the immune response to SARS-CoV-2, is where the repertoires were released. The samples were drawn from the first 160 participants of the ongoing ImmuneRACE study and from some 1,300 subjects provided by 6 global collaborators. The prospective study material was composed of cDNA or gDNA derived from T cells, B-cell-depleted T cells, or PBMCs. Where available, HLA class I and class II types were taken from metadata supplied by the sample provider and were not determined by assay-based typing. The dataset comprised deeply sampled blood TCRbeta repertoires from subjects exposed to, actively infected with, or recovered from COVID-19. The paper as a whole reports these results and caveats: Clinical and demographic metadata were provided uncurated, with the amount varying by source and participant.

TCRbeta CDR3 regions were amplified from genomic DNA using the immunoSEQ Assay, a bias-controlled multiplex PCR. The paper's data handling went like this. Within the assay, amplification of reference gene primers was used to estimate how many nucleated cells each sample contained. To quantify the absolute abundance of each unique TCRbeta CDR3 rearrangement, sequence reads were collapsed and filtered. For each sample, productive Simpson clonality was calculated by taking the square root of Simpson's diversity index across productive rearrangements. TCRdb took over this immuneACCESS table, retaining in-frame rearrangements with V and J assigned. Such tables are incomplete; in checked studies, under half of the missing clones stem from an unresolved V gene, and the remainder is unexplained. The DNA gave D and trimming, while V, J and clone size come from that table. Present in this sample are around 150,000 clones, 90% of which were seen just once. The ten largest clones represent roughly a sixth of the sample.

What was sequenced was peripheral blood. This sequence originates from a man between 60 and 70 years old with active or convalescent COVID-19.

For the CDR3, the sequence is CASSFSSLNEKLFF. The DNA reads as follows: TGTGCCAGCAGCTTTTCCAGTCTTAATGAAAAACTGTTTTTT. The receptor chain draws on TRBV11-1 and TRBJ1-4; there is no confident call for the D gene. V gives up 3 bases and J gives up 4 bases, and the segment between their germline ends measures 9 bases. In the germline V gene (reference sequence), CDR1 corresponds to SGHAT and CDR2 to FQDESV. From the cysteine through the phenylalanine, the CDR3 covers 14 amino acids. CDR3 DNA only is kept here, 42 bases in frame from base 1. The variable domain in full, with residues beyond the CDR3 obtained from the reference TRBV11-1 and TRBJ1-4 genes, is EAEVAQSPRYKITEKSQAVAFWCDPISGHATLYWYRQILGQGPELLVQFQDESVVDDSQLPKDRFSAERLKGVDSTLKIQPAELGDSAMYLCASSFSSLNEKLFFGSGTQLSVL.